This TCR beta chain was documented in a study of blood T cells in healthy people across ages. Study overall: Through template switching, about one barcoded beta molecule was captured per two T cells, as measured in model experiments.

This clonotype showed up many times. Its specificity is unknown. The authors ran a second PCR of roughly 6 to 11 cycles using a sample-barcoded 5' primer and a J-beta primer mix. A template-switch adaptor that had 12 random nucleotides put a tag on each cDNA molecule. One entry per CDR3 protein results from TCRdb running MiXCR on the 5' RACE reads. The repertoire holds under 1 million distinct CDR3 sequences, with approximately 48% as singletons. A minimum of 7 million PBMCs was isolated per sample. CDR1 is SQVTM, CDR2 ANQGSEA, per germline. The CDR3 length is 14 residues. V lost 7 bases to trimming and J lost 4 bases; unmatched junction nucleotides: 10. Study-level results: The authors considered diversity estimates from one million T cells to be underestimates.

Material: blood. The source of this sequence is a man between 60 and 75 years old in good health. The chain combines TRBV29-1 with TRBJ2-1; 7 bases are a match to TRBD1. CDR3 sequence: CSAAQGSIYNEQFF. In DNA form, the CDR3 reads TGCAGCGCCGCACAGGGGTCTATTTACAATGAGCAGTTCTTC.